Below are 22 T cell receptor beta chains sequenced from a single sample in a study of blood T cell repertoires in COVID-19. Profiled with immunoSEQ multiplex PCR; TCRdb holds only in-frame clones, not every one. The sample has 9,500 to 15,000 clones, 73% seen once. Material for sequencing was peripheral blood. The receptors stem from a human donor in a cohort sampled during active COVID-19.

CDR3 sequence reads: CASSLAGSPGEPQHF. In DNA form, the CDR3 reads TGCGCCAGCAGCTTGGCCGGGTCCCCCGGGGAGCCCCAGCATTTT. The rearrangement joins TRBV5-1 to TRBJ1-5; D unresolved. Germline CDR1 SGHRS, CDR2 YFSETQ. The CDR3 extends over 15 amino acids. With 0 bases removed from V and 8 bases from J, the gap between germline ends came to 15 bases.

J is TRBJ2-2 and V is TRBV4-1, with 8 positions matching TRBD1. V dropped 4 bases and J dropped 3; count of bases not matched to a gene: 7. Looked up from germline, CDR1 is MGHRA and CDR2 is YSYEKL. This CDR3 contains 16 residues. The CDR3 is CASSRGQEVYTGELFF. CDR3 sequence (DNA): TGCGCCAGCAGCCGGGGACAGGAGGTGTACACCGGGGAGCTGTTTTTT.

The CDR3 reads CASSGWGLAGNEQFF. In DNA, the CDR3 is TGTGCCAGCAGCGGATGGGGACTAGCGGGCAATGAGCAGTTCTTC. The J gene is TRBJ2-1, the V gene TRBV11-2; 12 positions agree with TRBD2. Germline values: CDR1 SGHAT, CDR2 FQNNGV. CDR3 size: 15 residues. J lost 6 bases, V lost 5 bases, and 5 bases had no gene match.

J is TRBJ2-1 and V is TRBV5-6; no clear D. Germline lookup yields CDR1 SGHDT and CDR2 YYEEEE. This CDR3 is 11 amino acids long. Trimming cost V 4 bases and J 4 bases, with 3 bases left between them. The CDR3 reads CASSLYNEQFF. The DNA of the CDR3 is TGTGCCAGCAGCCTTTACAATGAGCAGTTCTTC.

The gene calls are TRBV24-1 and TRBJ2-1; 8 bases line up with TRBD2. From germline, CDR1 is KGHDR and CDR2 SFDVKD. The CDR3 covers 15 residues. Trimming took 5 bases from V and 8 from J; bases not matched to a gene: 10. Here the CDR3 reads CATSATGGPVDEQFF. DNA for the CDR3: TGTGCCACCAGTGCTACGGGAGGGCCCGTGGATGAGCAGTTCTTC.

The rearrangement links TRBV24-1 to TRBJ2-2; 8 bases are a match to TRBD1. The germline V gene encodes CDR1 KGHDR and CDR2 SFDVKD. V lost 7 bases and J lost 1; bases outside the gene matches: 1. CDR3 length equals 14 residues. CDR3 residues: CATSDRGNTGELFF. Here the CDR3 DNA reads TGTGCCACCAGCGACAGGGGGAACACCGGGGAGCTGTTTTTT.

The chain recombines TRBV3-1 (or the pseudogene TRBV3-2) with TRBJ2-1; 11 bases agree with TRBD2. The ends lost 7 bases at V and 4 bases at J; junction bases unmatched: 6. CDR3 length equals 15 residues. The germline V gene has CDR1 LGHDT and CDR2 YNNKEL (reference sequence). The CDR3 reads CASTVGTSGYNEQFF. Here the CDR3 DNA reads TGTGCCAGCACCGTCGGGACTAGCGGTTACAATGAGCAGTTCTTC.

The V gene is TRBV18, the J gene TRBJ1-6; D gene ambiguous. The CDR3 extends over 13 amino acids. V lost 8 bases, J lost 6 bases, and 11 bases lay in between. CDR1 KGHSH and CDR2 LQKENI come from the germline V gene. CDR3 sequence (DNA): TGTGCCAGCCACCGGGAGAGTAATTCACCCCTCCACTTT. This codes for CASHRESNSPLHF.

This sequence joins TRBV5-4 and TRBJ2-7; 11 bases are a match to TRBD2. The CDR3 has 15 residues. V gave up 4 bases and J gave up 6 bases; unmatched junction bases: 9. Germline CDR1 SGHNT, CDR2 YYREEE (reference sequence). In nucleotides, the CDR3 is TGTGCCAGCAGCGGCACTAGCGGGAGCTCCCTCGAGCAGTACTTC. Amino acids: CASSGTSGSSLEQYF. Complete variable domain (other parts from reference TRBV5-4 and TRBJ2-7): ETGVTQSPTHLIKTRGQQVTLRCSSQSGHNTVSWYQQALGQGPQFIFQYYREEENGRGNFPPRFSGLQFPNYSSELNVNALELDDSALYLCASSGTSGSSLEQYFGPGTRLTVT.

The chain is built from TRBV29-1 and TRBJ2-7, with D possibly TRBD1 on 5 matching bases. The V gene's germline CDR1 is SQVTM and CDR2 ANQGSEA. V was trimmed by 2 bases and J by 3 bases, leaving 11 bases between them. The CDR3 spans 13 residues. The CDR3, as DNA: TGCAGCGTTGAAAACCGGCAGGGCTACGAGCAGTACTTC. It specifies CSVENRQGYEQYF.

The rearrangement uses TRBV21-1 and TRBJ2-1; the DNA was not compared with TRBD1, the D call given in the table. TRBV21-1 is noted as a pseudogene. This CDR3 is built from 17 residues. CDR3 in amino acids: CASSKTTRQGAGNEQFF. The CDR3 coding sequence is TGTGCCAGCAGCAAAACAACTCGGCAGGGGGCTGGAAATGAGCAGTTCTTC.

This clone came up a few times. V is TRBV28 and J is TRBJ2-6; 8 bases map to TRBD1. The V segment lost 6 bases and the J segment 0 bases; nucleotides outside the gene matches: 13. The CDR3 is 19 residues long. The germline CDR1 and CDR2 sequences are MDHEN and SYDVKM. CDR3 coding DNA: TGTGCCAGCAGCCCTCTTGGACAGGGAGGTGGCTCTGGGGCCAACGTCCTGACTTTC. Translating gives CASSPLGQGGGSGANVLTF.

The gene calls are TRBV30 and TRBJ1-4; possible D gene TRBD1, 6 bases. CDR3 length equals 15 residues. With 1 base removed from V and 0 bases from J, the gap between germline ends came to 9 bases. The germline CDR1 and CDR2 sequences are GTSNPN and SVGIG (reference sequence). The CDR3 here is CAWSAWTATNEKLFF. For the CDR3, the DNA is TGTGCCTGGAGTGCATGGACAGCAACTAATGAAAAACTGTTTTTT.

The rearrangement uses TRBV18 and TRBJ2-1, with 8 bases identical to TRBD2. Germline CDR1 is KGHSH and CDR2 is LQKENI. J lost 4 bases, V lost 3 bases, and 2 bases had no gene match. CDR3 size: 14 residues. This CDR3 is CASSPTSVYNEQFF. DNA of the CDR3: TGTGCCAGCTCACCGACTAGCGTGTACAATGAGCAGTTCTTC.

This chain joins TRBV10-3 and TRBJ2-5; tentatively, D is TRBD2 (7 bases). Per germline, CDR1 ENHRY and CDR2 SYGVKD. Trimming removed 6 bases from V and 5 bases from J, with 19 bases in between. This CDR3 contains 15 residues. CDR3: CAIRGTGGAEETQYF. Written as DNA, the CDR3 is TGTGCCATCAGGGGGACGGGGGGCGCGGAGGAGACCCAGTACTTC.

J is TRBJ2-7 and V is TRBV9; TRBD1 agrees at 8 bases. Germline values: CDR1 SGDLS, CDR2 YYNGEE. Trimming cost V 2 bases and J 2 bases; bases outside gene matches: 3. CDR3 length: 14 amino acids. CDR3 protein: CASSVGQVPYEQYF. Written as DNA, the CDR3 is TGTGCCAGCAGCGTGGGACAGGTACCCTACGAGCAGTACTTC.

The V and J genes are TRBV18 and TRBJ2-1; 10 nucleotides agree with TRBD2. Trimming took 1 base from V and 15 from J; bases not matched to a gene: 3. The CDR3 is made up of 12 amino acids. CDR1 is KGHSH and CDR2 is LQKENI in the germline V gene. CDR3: CASSPQREGRFF. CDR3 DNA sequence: TGTGCCAGCTCACCACAGCGGGAGGGCCGGTTCTTC.

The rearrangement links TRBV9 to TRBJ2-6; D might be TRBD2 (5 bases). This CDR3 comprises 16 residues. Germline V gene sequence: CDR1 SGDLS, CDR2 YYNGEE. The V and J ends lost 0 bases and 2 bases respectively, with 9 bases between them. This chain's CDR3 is CASSVARTPGANVLTF. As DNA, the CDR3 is TGTGCCAGCAGCGTAGCTAGGACTCCTGGGGCCAACGTCCTGACTTTC.

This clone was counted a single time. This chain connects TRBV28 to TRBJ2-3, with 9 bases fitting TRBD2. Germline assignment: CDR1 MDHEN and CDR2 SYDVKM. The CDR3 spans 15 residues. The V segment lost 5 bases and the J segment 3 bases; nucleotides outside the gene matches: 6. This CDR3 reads CASSRSGRLTDTQYF. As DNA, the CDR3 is TGTGCCAGCAGTCGCAGCGGGAGGCTTACAGATACGCAGTATTTT.

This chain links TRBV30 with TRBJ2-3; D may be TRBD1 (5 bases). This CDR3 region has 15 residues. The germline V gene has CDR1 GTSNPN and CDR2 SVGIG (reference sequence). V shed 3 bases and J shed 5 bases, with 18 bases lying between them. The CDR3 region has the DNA TGTGCCTGGAGGGGTGACAGTCGGCAGAGAGATACGCAGTATTTT. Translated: CAWRGDSRQRDTQYF.

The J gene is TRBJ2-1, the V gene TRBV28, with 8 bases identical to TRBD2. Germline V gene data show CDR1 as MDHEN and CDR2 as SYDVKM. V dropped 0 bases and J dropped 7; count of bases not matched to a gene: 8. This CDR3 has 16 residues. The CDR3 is CASSLWASGSGNEQFF. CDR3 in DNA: TGTGCCAGCAGTTTATGGGCGAGCGGGAGCGGTAATGAGCAGTTCTTC.

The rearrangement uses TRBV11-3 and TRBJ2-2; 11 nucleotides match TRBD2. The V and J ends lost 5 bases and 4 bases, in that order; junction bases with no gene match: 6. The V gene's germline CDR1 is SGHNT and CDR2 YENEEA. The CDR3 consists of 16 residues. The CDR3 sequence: CASSPRLAGSTGELFF. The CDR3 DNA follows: TGTGCCAGCAGCCCGCGACTAGCGGGGTCCACCGGGGAGCTGTTTTTT.